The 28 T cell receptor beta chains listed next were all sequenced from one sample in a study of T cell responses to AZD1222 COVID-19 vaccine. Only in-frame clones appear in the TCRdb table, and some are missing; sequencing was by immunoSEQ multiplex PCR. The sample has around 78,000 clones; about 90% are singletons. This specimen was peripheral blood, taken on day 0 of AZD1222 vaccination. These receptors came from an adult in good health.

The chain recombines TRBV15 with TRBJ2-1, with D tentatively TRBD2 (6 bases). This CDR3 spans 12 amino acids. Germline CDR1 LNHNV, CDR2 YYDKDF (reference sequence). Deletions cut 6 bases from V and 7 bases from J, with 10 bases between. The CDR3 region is CATRAGGNEQFF. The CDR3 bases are TGTGCCACCAGAGCGGGTGGGAATGAGCAGTTCTTC.

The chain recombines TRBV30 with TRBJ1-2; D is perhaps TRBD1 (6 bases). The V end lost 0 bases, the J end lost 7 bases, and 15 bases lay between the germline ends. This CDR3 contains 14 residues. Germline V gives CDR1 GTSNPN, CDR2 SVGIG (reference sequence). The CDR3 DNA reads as TGTGCCTGGAGTGTTTCGGCAGGGGCTATTGGCTACACCTTC. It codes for CAWSVSAGAIGYTF.

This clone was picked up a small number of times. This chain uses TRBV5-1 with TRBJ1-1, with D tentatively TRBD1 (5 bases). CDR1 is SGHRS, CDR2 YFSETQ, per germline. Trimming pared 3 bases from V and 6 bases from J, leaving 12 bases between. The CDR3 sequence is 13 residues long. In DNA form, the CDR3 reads TGCGCCAGCAGCTCTCCGGGACTTTCTGAAGCTTTCTTT. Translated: CASSSPGLSEAFF. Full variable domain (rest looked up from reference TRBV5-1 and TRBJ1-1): KAGVTQTPRYLIKTRGQQVTLSCSPISGHRSVSWYQQTPGQGLQFLFEYFSETQRNKGNFPGRFSGRQFSNSRSEMNVSTLELGDSALYLCASSSPGLSEAFFGQGTRLTVV.

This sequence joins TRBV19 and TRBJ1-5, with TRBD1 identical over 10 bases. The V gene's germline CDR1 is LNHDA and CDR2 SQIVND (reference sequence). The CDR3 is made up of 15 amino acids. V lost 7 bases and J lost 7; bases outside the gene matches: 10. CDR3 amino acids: CASNGDRGNLQPQHF. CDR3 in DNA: TGTGCCAGTAATGGGGACAGGGGTAACCTCCAGCCCCAGCATTTT. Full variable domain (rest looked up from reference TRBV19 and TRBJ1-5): DGGITQSPKYLFRKEGQNVTLSCEQNLNHDAMYWYRQDPGQGLRLIYYSQIVNDFQKGDIAEGYSVSREKKESFPLTVTSAQKNPTAFYLCASNGDRGNLQPQHFGDGTRLSIL.

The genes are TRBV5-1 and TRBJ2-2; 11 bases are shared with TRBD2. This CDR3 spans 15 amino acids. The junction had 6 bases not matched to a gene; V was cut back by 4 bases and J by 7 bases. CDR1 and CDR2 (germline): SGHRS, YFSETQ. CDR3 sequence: CASSDSTSGIGELFF. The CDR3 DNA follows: TGCGCCAGCAGCGACTCGACTAGCGGGATCGGGGAGCTGTTTTTT.

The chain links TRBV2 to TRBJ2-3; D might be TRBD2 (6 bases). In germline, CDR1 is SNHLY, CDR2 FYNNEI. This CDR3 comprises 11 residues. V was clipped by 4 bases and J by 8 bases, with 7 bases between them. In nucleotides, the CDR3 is TGTGCCAGCAGTGGGGGGGTTACGCAGTATTTT. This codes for CASSGGVTQYF.

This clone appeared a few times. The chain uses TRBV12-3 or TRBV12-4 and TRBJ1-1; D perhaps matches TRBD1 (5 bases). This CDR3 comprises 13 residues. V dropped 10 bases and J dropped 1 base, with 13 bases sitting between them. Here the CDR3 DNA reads TGTGCCACCCGGCAGGGTGAGAACACTGAAGCTTTCTTT. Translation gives CATRQGENTEAFF.

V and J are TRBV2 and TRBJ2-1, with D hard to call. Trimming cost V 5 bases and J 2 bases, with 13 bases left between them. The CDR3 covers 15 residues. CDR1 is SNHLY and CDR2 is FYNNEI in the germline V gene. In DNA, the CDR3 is TGTGCCAGCAGTCGGAATAACCCTCCCTACAATGAGCAGTTCTTC. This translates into CASSRNNPPYNEQFF.

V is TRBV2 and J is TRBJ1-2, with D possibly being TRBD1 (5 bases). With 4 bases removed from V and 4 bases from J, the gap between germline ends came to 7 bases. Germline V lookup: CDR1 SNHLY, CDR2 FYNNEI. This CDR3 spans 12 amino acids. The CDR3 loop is CASSGQSYGYTF. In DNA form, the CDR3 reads TGTGCCAGCAGTGGACAGAGCTATGGCTACACCTTC.

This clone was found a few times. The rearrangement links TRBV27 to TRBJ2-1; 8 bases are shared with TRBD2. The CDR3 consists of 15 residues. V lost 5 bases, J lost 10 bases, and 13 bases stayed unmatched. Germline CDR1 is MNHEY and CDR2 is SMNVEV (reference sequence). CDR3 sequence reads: CASSPVPGLVNEQFF. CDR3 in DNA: TGTGCCAGCAGTCCCGTCCCGGGACTAGTAAACGAGCAGTTCTTC.

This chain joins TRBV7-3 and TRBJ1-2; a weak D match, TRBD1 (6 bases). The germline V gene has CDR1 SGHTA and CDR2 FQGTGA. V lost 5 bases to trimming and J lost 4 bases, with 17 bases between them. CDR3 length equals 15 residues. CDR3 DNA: TGTGCCAGCAGCCCTACGGGGGGACAAGGCTATGGCTACACCTTC. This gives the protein CASSPTGGQGYGYTF.

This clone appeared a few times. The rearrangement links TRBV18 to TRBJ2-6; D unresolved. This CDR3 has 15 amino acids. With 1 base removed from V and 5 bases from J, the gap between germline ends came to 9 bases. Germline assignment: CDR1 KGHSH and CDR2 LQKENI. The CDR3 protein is CASSPQSHWANVLTF. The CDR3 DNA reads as TGTGCCAGCTCACCACAAAGTCACTGGGCCAACGTCCTGACTTTC.

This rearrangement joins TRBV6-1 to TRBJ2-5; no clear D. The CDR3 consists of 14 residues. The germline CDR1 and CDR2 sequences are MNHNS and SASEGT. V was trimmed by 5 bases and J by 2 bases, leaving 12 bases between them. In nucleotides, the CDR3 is TGTGCCAGCAGTTCCCGGGCACCTCAAGAGACCCAGTACTTC. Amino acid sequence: CASSSRAPQETQYF.

CDR3: CASSASGSAKSYEQYF. CDR3 DNA: TGTGCCAGTAGTGCCAGCGGGAGCGCGAAATCCTACGAGCAGTACTTC. The chain links TRBV19 to TRBJ2-7; 8 bases match TRBD2. The CDR3 runs 16 residues. Germline assignment: CDR1 LNHDA and CDR2 SQIVND (reference sequence). After removal of 5 bases from V and 1 base from J, the junction contained 10 bases not matched to a gene.

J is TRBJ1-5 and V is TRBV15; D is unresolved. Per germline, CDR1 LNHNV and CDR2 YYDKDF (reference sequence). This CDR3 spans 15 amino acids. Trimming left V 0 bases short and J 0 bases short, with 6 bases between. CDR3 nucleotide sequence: TGTGCCACCAGCAGAGATCTTCATAGCAATCAGCCCCAGCATTTT. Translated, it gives CATSRDLHSNQPQHF.

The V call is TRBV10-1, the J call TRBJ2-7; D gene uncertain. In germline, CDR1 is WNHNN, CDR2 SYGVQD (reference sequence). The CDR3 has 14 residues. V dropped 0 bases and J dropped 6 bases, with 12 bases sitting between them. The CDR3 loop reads CASSESKLWVEQYF. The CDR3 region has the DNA TGCGCCAGCAGTGAGTCGAAATTATGGGTCGAGCAGTACTTC.

The CDR3 sequence: CASSGGPRETQYF. DNA for the CDR3: TGTGCCAGCAGTGGGGGGCCGAGAGAGACCCAGTACTTC. This chain links TRBV2 with TRBJ2-5; a weak D match, TRBD1 (6 bases). The CDR3 runs to 13 residues. Germline CDR1 SNHLY, CDR2 FYNNEI. Trimming cost V 4 bases and J 4 bases, with 10 bases left between them.

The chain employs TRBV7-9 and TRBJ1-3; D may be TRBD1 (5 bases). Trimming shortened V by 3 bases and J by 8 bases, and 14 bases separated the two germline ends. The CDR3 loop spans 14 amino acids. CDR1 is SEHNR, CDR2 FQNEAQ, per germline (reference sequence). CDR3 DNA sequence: TGTGCCAGCAGCTTCGGCGGTGTGGGGGACACCATATATTTT. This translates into CASSFGGVGDTIYF.

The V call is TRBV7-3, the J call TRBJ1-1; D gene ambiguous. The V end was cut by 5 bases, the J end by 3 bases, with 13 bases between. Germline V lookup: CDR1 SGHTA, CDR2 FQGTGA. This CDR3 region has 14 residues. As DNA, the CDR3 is TGTGCCAGCAGCGCACGGGGAGATTACACTGAAGCTTTCTTT. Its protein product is CASSARGDYTEAFF.

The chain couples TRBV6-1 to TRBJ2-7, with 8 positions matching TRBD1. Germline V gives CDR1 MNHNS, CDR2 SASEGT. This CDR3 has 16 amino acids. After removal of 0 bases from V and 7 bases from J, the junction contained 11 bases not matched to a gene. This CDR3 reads CASSEALYNRGWEQYF. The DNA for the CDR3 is TGTGCCAGCAGTGAAGCGCTGTATAACAGGGGGTGGGAGCAGTACTTC.

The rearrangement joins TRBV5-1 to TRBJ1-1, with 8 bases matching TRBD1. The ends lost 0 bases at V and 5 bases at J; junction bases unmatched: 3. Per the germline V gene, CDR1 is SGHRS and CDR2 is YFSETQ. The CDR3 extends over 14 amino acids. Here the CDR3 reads CASSLETGVTEAFF. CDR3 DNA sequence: TGCGCCAGCAGCTTGGAGACAGGGGTAACTGAAGCTTTCTTT.

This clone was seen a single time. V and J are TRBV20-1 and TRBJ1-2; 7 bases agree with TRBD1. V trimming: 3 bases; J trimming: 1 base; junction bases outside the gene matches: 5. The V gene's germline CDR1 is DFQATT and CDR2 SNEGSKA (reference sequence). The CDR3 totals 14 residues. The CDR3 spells CSASTTGVNYGYTF. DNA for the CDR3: TGCAGTGCTAGTACCACAGGGGTTAACTATGGCTACACCTTC.

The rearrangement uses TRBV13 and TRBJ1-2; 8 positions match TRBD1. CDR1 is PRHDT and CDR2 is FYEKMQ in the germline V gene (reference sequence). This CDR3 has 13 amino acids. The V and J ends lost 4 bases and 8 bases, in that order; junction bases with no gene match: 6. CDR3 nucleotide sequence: TGTGCCAGCAGCTCCGACAGGGGAAGGGGCTACACCTTC. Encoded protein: CASSSDRGRGYTF.

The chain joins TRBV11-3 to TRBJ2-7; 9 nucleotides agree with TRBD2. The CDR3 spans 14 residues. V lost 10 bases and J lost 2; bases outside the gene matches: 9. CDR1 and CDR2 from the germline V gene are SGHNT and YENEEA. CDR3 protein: CATSSGTPTYEQYF. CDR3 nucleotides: TGTGCCACCTCTAGCGGGACCCCCACCTACGAGCAGTACTTC.

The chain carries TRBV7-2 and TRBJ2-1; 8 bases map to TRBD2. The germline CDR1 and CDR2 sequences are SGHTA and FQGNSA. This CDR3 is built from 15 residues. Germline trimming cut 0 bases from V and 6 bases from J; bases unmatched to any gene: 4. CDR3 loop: CASSLAGLEVNEQFF. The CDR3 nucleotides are TGTGCCAGCAGCTTAGCGGGACTAGAGGTCAATGAGCAGTTCTTC.

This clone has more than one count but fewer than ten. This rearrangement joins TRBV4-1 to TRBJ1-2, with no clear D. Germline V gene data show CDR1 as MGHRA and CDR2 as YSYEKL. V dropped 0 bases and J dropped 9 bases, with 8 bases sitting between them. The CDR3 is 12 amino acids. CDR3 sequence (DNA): TGCGCCAGCAGCCAAGATCAGGTCCGCTACACCTTC. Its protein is CASSQDQVRYTF.

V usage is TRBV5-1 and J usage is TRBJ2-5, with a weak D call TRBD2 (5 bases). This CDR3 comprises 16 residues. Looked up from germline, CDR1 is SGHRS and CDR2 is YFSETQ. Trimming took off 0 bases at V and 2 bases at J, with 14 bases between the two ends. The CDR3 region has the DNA TGCGCCAGCAGCTTGGTGGCCCTAGCCCCACAAGAGACCCAGTACTTC. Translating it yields CASSLVALAPQETQYF.

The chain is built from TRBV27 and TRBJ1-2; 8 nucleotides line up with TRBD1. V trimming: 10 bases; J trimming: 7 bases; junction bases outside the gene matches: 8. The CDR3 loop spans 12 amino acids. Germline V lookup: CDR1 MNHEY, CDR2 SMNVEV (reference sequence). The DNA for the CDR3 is TGTGCCAACAGGGGGAGGCTGTTTGGCTACACCTTC. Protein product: CANRGRLFGYTF.